This TCR beta chain was identified in a study of regulatory T cells in long-lasting Graves disease. Time point in this sample: newly diagnosed GD, antithyroid drugs for less than 3 months. There was RNA extracted from PBMCs, and the TCR library was made from it. HTBI primers from iRepertoire and Arm-PCR of CDR3 regions yielded the TCR beta libraries. Original processing notes: Identified across the samples were some 67 TRBV segments and around 14 TRBJ segments. Each CDR3 protein gets one entry after TCRdb re-called the multiplex PCR reads with MiXCR. These V and J calls derive from TCRdb rather than the authors' analysis. The sample has some 220,000 distinct CDR3 sequences, roughly 19% seen once. The CDR3 sequence is 13 residues long. Germline lookup yields CDR1 WNHNN and CDR2 SYGVQD (reference sequence). This clonotype was observed many times. One end of the junction is discordant with germline, which a read error may explain.

These same data were also listed under a study on T cells in Graves' hyperthyroidism and ophthalmopathy.

Sequenced here: peripheral blood mononuclear cells (PBMCs), sampled at new diagnosis, from a patient treated with antithyroid drugs. The sequence was obtained from a woman aged 25 to 39 with Graves disease. The chain links TRBV10-1 to TRBJ1-1; D ambiguous. The CDR3 nucleotides are TGCGCCAGCAGCGAGTCAGCGAACACTGAAGCTTTCTTT. Amino acids: CASSESANTEAFF.